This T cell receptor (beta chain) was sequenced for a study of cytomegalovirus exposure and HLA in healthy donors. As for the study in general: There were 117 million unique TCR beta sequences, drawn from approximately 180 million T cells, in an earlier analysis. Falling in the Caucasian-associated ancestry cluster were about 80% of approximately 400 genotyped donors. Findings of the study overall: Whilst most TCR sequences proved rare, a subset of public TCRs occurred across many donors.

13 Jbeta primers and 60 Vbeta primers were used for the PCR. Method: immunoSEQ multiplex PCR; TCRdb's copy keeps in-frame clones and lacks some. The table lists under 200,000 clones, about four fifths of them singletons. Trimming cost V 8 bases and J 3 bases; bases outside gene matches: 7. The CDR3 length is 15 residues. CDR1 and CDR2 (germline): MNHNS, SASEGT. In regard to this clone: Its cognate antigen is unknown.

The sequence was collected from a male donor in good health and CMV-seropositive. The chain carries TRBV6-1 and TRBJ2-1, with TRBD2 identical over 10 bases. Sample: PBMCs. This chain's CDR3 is CASYPSGGFYNEQFF. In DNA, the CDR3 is TGTGCCAGCTACCCTAGCGGGGGCTTCTACAATGAGCAGTTCTTC.